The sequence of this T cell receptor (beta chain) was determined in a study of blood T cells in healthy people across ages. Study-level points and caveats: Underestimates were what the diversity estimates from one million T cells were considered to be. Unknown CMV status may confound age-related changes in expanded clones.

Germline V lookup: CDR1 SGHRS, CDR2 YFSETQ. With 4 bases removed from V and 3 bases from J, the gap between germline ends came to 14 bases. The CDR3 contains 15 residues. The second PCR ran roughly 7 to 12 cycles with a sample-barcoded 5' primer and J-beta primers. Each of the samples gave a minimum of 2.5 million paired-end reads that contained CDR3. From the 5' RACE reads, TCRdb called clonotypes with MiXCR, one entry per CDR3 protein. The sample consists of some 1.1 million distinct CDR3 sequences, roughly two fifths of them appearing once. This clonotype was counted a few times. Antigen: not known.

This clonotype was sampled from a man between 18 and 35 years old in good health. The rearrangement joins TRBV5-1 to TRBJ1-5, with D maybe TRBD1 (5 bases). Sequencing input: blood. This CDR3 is CASSLGSGINQPQHF. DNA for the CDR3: TGCGCCAGCAGCCTTGGATCAGGGATCAATCAGCCCCAGCATTTT. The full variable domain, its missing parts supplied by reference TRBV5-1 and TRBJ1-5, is KAGVTQTPRYLIKTRGQQVTLSCSPISGHRSVSWYQQTPGQGLQFLFEYFSETQRNKGNFPGRFSGRQFSNSRSEMNVSTLELGDSALYLCASSLGSGINQPQHFGDGTRLSIL.